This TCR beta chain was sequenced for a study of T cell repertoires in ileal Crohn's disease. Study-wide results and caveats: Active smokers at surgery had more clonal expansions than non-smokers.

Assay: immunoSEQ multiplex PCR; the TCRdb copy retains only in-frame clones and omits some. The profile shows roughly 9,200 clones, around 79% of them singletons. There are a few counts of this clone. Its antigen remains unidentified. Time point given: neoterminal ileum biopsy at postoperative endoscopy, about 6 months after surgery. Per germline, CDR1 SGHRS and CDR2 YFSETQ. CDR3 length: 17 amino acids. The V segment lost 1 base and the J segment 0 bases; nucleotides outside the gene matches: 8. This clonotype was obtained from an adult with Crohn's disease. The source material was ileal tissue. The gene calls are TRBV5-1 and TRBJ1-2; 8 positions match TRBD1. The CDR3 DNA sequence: TGCGCCAGCAGCTTGATCGGAGGACAGGGAGCTAACTATGGCTACACCTTC. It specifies CASSLIGGQGANYGYTF. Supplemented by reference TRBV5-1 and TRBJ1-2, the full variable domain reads KAGVTQTPRYLIKTRGQQVTLSCSPISGHRSVSWYQQTPGQGLQFLFEYFSETQRNKGNFPGRFSGRQFSNSRSEMNVSTLELGDSALYLCASSLIGGQGANYGYTFGSGTRLTVV.